This T cell receptor (beta chain) was recorded in a study of CD8 T cells in Susac syndrome. In germline, CDR1 is SEHNR, CDR2 FQNEAQ (reference sequence). The CDR3 has 14 amino acids. Trimming shortened V by 0 bases and J by 8 bases, and 13 bases separated the two germline ends. This clonotype was picked up one time. Random hexamers served to reverse transcribe roughly 0.45 to 1 ug RNA. MiXCR, run by TCRdb on the immunoSEQ multiplex PCR reads, gives a single entry per CDR3 protein. The sample carries some 200,000 distinct CDR3 sequences, under 97% recorded once. J is TRBJ1-2 and V is TRBV7-9; no firm D call. This TCR was sampled from a human donor with Susac syndrome. The source material was CD4+ T cells from PBMCs. The CDR3 is CASSLASATGGYTF. The DNA for the CDR3 is TGTGCCAGCAGCTTAGCGTCGGCGACTGGAGGCTACACCTTC.